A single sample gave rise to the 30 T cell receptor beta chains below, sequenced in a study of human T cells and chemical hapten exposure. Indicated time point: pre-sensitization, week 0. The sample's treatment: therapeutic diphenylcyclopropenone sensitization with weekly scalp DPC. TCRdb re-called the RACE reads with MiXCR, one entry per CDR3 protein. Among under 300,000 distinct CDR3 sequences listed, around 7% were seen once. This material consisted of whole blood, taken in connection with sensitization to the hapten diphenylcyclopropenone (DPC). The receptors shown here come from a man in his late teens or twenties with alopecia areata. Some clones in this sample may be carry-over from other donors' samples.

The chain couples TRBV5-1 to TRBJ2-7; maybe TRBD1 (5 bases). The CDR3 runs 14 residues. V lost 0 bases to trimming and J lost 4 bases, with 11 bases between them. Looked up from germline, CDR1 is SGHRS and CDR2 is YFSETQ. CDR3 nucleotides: TGCGCCAGCAGCTTGGGTGGGGCAGGTTACGAGCAGTACTTC. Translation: CASSLGGAGYEQYF.

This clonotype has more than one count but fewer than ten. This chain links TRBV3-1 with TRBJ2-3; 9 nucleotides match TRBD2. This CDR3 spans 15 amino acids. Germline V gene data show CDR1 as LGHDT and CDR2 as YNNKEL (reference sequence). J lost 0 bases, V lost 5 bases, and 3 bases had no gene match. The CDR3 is CASSSSGVSTDTQYF. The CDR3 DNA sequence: TGTGCCAGCAGCTCTAGCGGGGTTAGCACAGATACGCAGTATTTT.

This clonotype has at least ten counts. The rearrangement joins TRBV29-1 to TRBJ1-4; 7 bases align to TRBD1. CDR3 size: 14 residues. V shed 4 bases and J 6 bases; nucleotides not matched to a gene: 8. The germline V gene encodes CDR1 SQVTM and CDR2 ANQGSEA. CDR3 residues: CSVGGGTDDEKLFF. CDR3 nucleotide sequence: TGCAGCGTTGGGGGCGGGACAGACGATGAAAAACTGTTTTTT.

In nucleotides, the CDR3 is TGTGCCAGCAGCGTAGCGTCCGGAGGCGGTGGCGGCTATGGCTACACCTTC. Translated: CASSVASGGGGGYGYTF. The rearrangement links TRBV9 to TRBJ1-2; D is undetermined. V was pared by 0 bases and J by 4 bases, with 19 bases between. This CDR3 comprises 17 residues. Germline CDR1 reads SGDLS; CDR2 reads YYNGEE.

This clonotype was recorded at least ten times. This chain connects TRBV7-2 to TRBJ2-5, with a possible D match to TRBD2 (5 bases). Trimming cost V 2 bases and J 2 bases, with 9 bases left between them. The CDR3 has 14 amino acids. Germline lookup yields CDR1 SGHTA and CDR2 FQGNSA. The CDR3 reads CASSLLAQQETQYF. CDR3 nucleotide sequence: TGTGCCAGCAGCTTACTAGCACAGCAAGAGACCCAGTACTTC.

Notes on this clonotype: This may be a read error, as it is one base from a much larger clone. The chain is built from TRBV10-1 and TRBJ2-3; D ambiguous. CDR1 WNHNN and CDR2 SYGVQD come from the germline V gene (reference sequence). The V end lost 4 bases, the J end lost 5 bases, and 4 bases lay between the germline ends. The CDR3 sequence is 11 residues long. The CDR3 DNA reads TGCGCCAGCAGTGCGGGAGATACGCAGTATTTT. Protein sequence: CASSAGDTQYF.

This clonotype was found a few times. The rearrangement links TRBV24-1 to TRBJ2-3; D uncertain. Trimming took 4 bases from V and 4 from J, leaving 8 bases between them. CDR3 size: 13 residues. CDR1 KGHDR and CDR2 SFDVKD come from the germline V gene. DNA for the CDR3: TGTGCCACCAGTGACCACGTAGCAGATACGCAGTATTTT. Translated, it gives CATSDHVADTQYF.

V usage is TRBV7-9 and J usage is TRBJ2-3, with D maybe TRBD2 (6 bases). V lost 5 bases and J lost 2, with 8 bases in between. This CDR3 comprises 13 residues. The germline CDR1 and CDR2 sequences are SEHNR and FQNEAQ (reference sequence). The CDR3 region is CASSQDYTDTQYF. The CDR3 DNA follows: TGTGCCAGCAGCCAGGACTACACAGATACGCAGTATTTT.

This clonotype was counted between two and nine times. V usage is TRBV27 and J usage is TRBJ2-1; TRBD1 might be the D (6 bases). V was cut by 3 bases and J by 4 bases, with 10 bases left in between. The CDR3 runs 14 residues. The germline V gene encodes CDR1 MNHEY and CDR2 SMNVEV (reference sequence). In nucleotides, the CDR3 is TGTGCCAGCAGTTTGCAGGGGAGATACAATGAGCAGTTCTTC. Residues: CASSLQGRYNEQFF.

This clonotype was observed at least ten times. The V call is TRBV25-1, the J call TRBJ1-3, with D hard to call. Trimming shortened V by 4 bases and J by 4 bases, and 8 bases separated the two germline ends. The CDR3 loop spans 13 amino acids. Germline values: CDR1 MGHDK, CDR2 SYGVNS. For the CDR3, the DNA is TGTGCCAGCAGTGCCTTCGGAGGAAACACCATATATTTT. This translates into CASSAFGGNTIYF.

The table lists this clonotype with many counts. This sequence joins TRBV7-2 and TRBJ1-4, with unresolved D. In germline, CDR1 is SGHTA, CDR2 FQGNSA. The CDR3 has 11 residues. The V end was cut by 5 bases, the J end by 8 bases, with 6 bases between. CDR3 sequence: CASSLREKLFF. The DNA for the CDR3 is TGTGCCAGCAGCCTTCGGGAAAAACTGTTTTTT.

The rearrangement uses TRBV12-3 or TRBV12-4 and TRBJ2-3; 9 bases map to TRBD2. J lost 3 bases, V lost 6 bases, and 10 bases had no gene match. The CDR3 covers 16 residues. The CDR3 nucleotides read TGTGCCAGCAGGCGACTAGCGGAGAAGGGGACAGATACGCAGTATTTT. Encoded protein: CASRRLAEKGTDTQYF.

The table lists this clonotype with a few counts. The CDR3 protein is CASSRQPVGTGYTDTQYF. The CDR3 DNA sequence: TGTGCCAGCAGCCGACAACCGGTCGGGACAGGGTACACAGATACGCAGTATTTT. The chain uses TRBV6-5 and TRBJ2-3, with 9 nucleotides matching TRBD1. Germline lookup yields CDR1 MNHEY and CDR2 SVGAGI. With V trimmed by 6 bases and J by 2 bases, 15 bases remained unmatched. CDR3 length: 18 residues.

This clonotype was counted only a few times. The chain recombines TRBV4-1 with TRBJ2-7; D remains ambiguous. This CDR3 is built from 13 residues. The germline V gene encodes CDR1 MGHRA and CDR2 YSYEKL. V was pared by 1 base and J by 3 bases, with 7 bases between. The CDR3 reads CASSQVPRYEQYF. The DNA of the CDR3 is TGCGCCAGCAGCCAAGTCCCCCGCTACGAGCAGTACTTC.

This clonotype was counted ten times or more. The CDR3 DNA reads TGTGCCAGCAGTTCCGACAGGGTGAACAATCAGCCCCAGCATTTT. Translation gives CASSSDRVNNQPQHF. V and J are TRBV12-3 or TRBV12-4 and TRBJ1-5; 7 nucleotides line up with TRBD1. There are 15 residues in the CDR3. V shed 4 bases and J 3 bases; nucleotides not matched to a gene: 6.

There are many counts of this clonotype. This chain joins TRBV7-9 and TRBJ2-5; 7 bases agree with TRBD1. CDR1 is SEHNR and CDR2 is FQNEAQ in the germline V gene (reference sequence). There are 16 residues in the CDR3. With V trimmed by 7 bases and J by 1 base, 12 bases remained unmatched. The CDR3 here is CASTALDRTLQETQYF. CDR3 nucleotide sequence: TGTGCCAGCACCGCCTTGGACAGGACCCTCCAAGAGACCCAGTACTTC.

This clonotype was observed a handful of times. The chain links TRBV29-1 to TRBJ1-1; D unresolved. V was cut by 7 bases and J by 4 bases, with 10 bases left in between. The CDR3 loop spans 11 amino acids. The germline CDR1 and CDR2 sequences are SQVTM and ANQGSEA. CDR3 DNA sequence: TGCAGCGCCGGAGGAGGCACTGAAGCTTTCTTT. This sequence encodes CSAGGGTEAFF. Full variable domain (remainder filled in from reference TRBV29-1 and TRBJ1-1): SAVISQKPSRDICQRGTSLTIQCQVDSQVTMMFWYRQQPGQSLTLIATANQGSEATYESGFVIDKFPISRPNLTFSTLTVSNMSPEDSSIYLCSAGGGTEAFFGQGTRLTVV.

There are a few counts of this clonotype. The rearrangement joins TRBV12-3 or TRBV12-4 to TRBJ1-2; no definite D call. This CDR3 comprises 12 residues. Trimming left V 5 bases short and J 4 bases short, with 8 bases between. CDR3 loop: CASSATVYGYTF. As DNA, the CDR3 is TGTGCCAGCAGTGCGACTGTCTATGGCTACACCTTC.

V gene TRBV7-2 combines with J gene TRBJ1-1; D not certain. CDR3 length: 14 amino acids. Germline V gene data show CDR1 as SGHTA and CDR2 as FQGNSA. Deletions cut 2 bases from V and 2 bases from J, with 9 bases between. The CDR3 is CASSLRRVNTEAFF. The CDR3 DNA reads TGTGCCAGCAGCTTACGGAGGGTAAACACTGAAGCTTTCTTT.

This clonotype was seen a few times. CDR3 bases: TGTGCCAGCAGTGAAACCGGGGAGCTGTTTTTT. It codes for CASSETGELFF. The chain uses TRBV2 and TRBJ2-2; D is unresolved. V gave up 2 bases and J gave up 5 bases, with 0 bases separating them. CDR1 and CDR2 from the germline V gene are SNHLY and FYNNEI. The CDR3 extends over 11 amino acids.

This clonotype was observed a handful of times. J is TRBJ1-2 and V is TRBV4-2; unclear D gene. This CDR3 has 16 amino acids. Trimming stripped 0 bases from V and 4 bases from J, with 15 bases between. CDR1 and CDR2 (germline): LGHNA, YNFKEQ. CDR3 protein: CASSQDSADKAYGYTF. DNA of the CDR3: TGTGCCAGCAGCCAAGATTCGGCCGACAAGGCCTATGGCTACACCTTC.

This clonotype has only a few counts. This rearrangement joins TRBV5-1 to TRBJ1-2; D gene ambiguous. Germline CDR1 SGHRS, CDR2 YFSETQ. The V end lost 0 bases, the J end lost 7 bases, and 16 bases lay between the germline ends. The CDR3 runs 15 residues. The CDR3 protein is CASSLDSVHSAGYTF. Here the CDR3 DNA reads TGCGCCAGCAGCTTGGATTCCGTGCACTCTGCTGGCTACACCTTC.

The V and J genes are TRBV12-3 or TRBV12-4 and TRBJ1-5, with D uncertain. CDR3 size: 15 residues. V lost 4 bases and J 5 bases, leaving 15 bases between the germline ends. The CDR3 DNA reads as TGTGCCAGCAGTTCACAAACCGCTTCCTATCAGCCCCAGCATTTT. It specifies CASSSQTASYQPQHF.

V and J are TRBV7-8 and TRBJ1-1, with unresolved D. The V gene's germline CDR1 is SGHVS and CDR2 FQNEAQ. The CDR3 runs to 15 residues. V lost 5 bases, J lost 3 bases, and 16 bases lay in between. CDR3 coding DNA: TGTGCCAGCAGCCCCCGAAGGACGAGATACACTGAAGCTTTCTTT. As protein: CASSPRRTRYTEAFF.

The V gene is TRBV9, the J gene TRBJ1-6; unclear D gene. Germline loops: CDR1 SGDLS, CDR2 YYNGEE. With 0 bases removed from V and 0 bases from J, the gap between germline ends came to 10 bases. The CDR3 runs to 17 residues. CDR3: CASSVELQISYNSPLHF. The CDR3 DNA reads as TGTGCCAGCAGCGTAGAATTGCAGATCTCCTATAATTCACCCCTCCACTTT.

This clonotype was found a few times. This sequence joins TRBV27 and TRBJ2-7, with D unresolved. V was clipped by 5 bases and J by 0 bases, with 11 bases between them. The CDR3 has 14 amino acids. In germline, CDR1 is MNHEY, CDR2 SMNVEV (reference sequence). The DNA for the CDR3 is TGTGCCAGCAGTCGAGGTGCCCACTCCTACGAGCAGTACTTC. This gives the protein CASSRGAHSYEQYF.

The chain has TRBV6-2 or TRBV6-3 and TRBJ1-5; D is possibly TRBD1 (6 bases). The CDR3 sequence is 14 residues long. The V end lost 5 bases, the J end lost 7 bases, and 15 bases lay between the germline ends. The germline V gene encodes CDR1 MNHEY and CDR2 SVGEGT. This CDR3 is CASSGPHRDQPQHF. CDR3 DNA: TGTGCCAGCAGTGGGCCCCACAGGGACCAGCCCCAGCATTTT.

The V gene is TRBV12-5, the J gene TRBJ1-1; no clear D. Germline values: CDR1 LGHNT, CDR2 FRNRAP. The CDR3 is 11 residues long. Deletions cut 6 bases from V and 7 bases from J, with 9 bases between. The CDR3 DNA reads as TGTGCTAGTGGGATCCAGGTTGAAGCTTTCTTT. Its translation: CASGIQVEAFF.

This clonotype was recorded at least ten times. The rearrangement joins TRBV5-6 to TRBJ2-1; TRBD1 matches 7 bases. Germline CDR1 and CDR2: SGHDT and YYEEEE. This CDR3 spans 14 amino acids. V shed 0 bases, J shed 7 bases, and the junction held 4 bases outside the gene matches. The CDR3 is CASSLGTGVNEQFF. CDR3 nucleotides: TGTGCCAGCAGCTTGGGTACAGGGGTGAATGAGCAGTTCTTC.

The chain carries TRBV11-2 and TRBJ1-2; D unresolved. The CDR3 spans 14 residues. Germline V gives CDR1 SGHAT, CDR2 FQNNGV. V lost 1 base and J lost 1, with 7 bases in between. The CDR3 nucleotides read TGTGCCAGCAGCTTAGTCGCGCATAACTATGGCTACACCTTC. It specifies CASSLVAHNYGYTF. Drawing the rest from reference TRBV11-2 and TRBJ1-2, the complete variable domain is EAGVAQSPRYKIIEKRQSVAFWCNPISGHATLYWYQQILGQGPKLLIQFQNNGVVDDSQLPKDRFSAERLKGVDSTLKIQPAKLEDSAVYLCASSLVAHNYGYTFGSGTRLTVV.